This TCR beta chain originates from a study of shared clonotypes between healthy human individuals (TCRdb year 2020). About the study as a whole: The cohort comprised two women and a few men aged 18 to 49 years. For each donor, CD4 naive and CD4 memory were each run on three plates, CD8 naive on two plates, and CD8 memory on one plate. To estimate repertoire size and how much clonotypes are shared between individuals, the study performed deep sequencing of blood TCR repertoires from five healthy adults. To increase sequencing depth and limit assay-specific biases, TCR repertoire library preparation and sequencing were carried out by different laboratories using diverse techniques. Leukapheresis yielded between about 0.94 and 10 billion PBMCs per donor.

Using the deep immunoSEQ assay, TCR CDR3 regions were amplified from genomic DNA by multiplex PCR. Extracted genomic DNA from each cell subset was distributed evenly across all wells of several immunoSEQ 96-well plates, and each plate was treated as a replicate. Each replicate PCR for sorted subsets received approximately 220 ng genomic DNA, equal to about 30,000 T cell genomes. Purified libraries were measured with a Qubit 3.0 fluorometer, size-checked on a Bioanalyzer 2100, and measured again with the KAPA Library Quantification kit. Every immunoSEQ 96-well plate was sequenced on a separate single-read 150-cycle Illumina NextSeq 550 flow cell. Processing in the source paper ran as follows. Because only junctional sequences without quality scores were contained in the immunoSEQ output, filtering matching that applied to full-length reads could not be performed. Sequences were annotated with PyIR, a Python wrapper for IgBLAST v1.9, using IMGT germline references to assign V/J genes and CDR3. Reads with weak V/J assignments (E-value above 1e-6), missing CDR3, stop codons, out-of-frame junctions, or ambiguous translated residues were removed. V3J clonotypes were defined as sequences sharing an identical inferred V gene, J gene, and CDR3 amino acid sequence. Percentage overlap between repertoires was computed as shared unique clonotypes divided by the size of the smaller repertoire. Three approaches were used to assess repertoire richness: RTK rarefaction, the Chao1 estimator, and Recon v2.1 estimates of unobserved clonotypes. Generation probabilities were computed with OLGA for all TCRbeta clonotypes obtained by the gDNA method from a handful of donors. This is the immuneACCESS table as TCRdb keeps it, with only in-frame sequences that have V and J called. A part of the clones is gone; compared with another copy, unresolved V genes explain less than half, and the rest is unexplained. V, J and clone size were drawn from that table, and D and trimming were deduced from the DNA. The sample has about 1.1 million clones on record, around three quarters of them singletons. The ten top clones hold 0.89% of the sample.

Donors were healthy HIV-negative adults with no recently reported acute infections or vaccinations. Every donor was a Caucasian adult living in Nashville, Tennessee, USA. Magnetic negative selection was used to enrich CD4+ T cells, after which naive cells were positively selected on CD45RA and the negative fraction became the memory subset. After blood collection by leukapheresis, PBMCs were isolated using Ficoll-Histopaque density gradient centrifugation and then cryopreserved in the vapor phase of liquid nitrogen. Purity and quantity of every magnetically sorted T cell population were checked by analytical flow cytometry. Each sorted fraction had its genomic DNA isolated and then quantified by UV absorbance on a Nanodrop 2000c. Study-level results and caveats: Incomplete sequencing was indicated by rarefaction of sorted-subset datasets, despite the large sequencing depth. Compared with non-shared clonotypes, clonotypes shared by all four sorted-subset donors had higher generation probabilities. Larger estimated clonotype richness was generally found for naive subsets than for memory subsets. Approximately 5% of naive CD4, 3.5% of naive CD8, approximately 2% of memory CD4, and approximately 0.39% of memory CD8 clonotypes were shared across a few donors. Sampling was limited to blood, and TCR repertoires in tissue likely differ from TCR repertoires in blood. The small number of donors limited the genetic and exposure-history diversity represented. Pairwise subsampling indicated that sequencing depth was expected to affect the degree of clonotype sharing among donors.

This clone was found once. Its binding antigen is unknown. No per-base quality is available; no much larger clone lies one base away. Sequencing input: memory CD4+ T cells from PBMCs. The meaning of the sample's cell subset or site label: CD45RA-negative fraction. The TCR sequence derives from a man between 18 and 29 years old in good health. Some clones in this sample may be carry-over from other donors' samples.

The sequenced DNA: TGTGCCAGCAGGTACAGGGGGGGCACTGAAGCTTTCTTT. Its coded protein is CASRYRGGTEAFF. The sequence joins TRBV6-5 to TRBJ1-1; 8 bases in between match TRBD1. After removal of 6 bases from V and 4 bases from J, the junction retains 4 bases not matched to a gene. The CDR3 runs 13 residues from the cysteine to the phenylalanine. The sequence is cut down to CDR3 DNA, 39 bases in frame from base 1. Based on the germline V gene, the CDR1 and CDR2 sequences are MNHEY and SVGAGI.